The 6 T cell receptor beta chains given below trace back to one sample, sequenced in a study of OX40 agonist ivuxolimab in advanced cancers. TCRdb's table, derived via immunoSEQ multiplex PCR, lists solely in-frame clones and lacks some. The sample lists some 80,000 clones, approximately 84% occurring once. The sequencing used CD4+ or CD8+ T cells sorted from blood, collected in a trial of the OX40 agonist ivuxolimab. The receptors were sampled from an adult with an advanced solid tumor such as melanoma, head and neck, liver or kidney cancer.

A note on this clone: Other nucleotide sequences from this sample produce the same CDR3. The V and J genes are TRBV18 and TRBJ2-2; D ambiguous. The length of the CDR3 is 14 residues. Germline CDR1 reads KGHSH; CDR2 reads LQKENI. V lost 3 bases and J lost 4, with 9 bases in between. The CDR3 is CASSPGQTTGELFF. DNA of the CDR3: TGTGCCAGCTCACCTGGGCAGACCACCGGGGAGCTGTTTTTT.

The V and J genes are TRBV5-1 and TRBJ2-1; 11 nucleotides align to TRBD2. The V gene's germline CDR1 is SGHRS and CDR2 YFSETQ. The junction had 7 bases not matched to a gene; V was cut back by 4 bases and J by 4 bases. The CDR3 spans 16 residues. The CDR3 bases are TGCGCCAGCAGCATCAGGACTAGCGGGCTTTACAATGAGCAGTTCTTC. It specifies CASSIRTSGLYNEQFF. The whole variable domain, filled in from reference TRBV5-1 and TRBJ2-1, reads KAGVTQTPRYLIKTRGQQVTLSCSPISGHRSVSWYQQTPGQGLQFLFEYFSETQRNKGNFPGRFSGRQFSNSRSEMNVSTLELGDSALYLCASSIRTSGLYNEQFFGPGTRLTVL.

The chain couples TRBV28 to TRBJ1-4; TRBD1 matches at 8 bases. The CDR3 loop spans 14 amino acids. Germline CDR1 is MDHEN and CDR2 is SYDVKM. Unmatched junction bases numbered 5, after V lost 5 bases and J lost 6 bases. CDR3 sequence: CASSPTGGDEKLFF. Written as DNA, the CDR3 is TGTGCCAGCAGTCCCACAGGGGGGGATGAAAAACTGTTTTTT.

J is TRBJ2-2 and V is TRBV15, with 11 bases lining up with TRBD2. CDR3 length equals 14 residues. Germline V gene data show CDR1 as LNHNV and CDR2 as YYDKDF (reference sequence). With V trimmed by 8 bases and J by 4 bases, 3 bases remained unmatched. The CDR3 sequence is CATGLAGLTGELFF. CDR3 bases: TGTGCCACCGGACTAGCGGGTCTCACCGGGGAGCTGTTTTTT.

The gene calls are TRBV5-1 and TRBJ2-7; 9 bases match TRBD1. The CDR3 contains 14 residues. Germline CDR1 and CDR2: SGHRS and YFSETQ. V lost 2 bases and J lost 11; bases outside the gene matches: 11. This CDR3 is CASSFSTTRDREYF. The CDR3 nucleotides are TGCGCCAGCAGCTTCTCAACAACCCGGGACAGGGAGTACTTC.

The chain joins TRBV6-1 to TRBJ2-4, with TRBD2 identical over 7 bases. In germline, CDR1 is MNHNS, CDR2 SASEGT. V trimming: 6 bases; J trimming: 7 bases; junction bases outside the gene matches: 6. The CDR3 sequence is 13 residues long. CDR3 DNA sequence: TGTGCCAGCAGGCCCTGGGAGGGGAACATTCAGTACTTC. It is translated as CASRPWEGNIQYF.